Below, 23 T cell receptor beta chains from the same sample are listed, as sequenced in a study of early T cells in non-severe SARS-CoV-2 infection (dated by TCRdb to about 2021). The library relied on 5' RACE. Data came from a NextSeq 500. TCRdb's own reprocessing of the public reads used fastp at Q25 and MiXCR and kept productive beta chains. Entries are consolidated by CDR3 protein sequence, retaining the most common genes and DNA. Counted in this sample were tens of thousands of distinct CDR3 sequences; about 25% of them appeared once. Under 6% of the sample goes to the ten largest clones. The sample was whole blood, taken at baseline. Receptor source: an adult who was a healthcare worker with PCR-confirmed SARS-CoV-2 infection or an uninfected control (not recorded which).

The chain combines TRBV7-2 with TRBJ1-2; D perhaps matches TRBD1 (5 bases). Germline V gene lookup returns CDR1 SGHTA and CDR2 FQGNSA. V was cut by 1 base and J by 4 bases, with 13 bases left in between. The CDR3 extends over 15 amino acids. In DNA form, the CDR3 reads TGTGCCAGCAGCTTAGTCGGAGAAAGGGGCTATGGCTACACCTTC. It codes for CASSLVGERGYGYTF.

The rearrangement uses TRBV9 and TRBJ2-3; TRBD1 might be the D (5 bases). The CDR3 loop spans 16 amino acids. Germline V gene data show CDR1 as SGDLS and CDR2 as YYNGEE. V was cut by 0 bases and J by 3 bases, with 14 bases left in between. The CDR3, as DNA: TGTGCCAGCAGCGTAGGAAATAGGGGTGGTACAGATACGCAGTATTTT. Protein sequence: CASSVGNRGGTDTQYF.

CDR3 nucleotides: TGTGCCATCAGAGGCGCTAGCGGGGGGCAGGATGAGCAGTTCTTC. Protein product: CAIRGASGGQDEQFF. This chain links TRBV10-3 with TRBJ2-1; 11 nucleotides align to TRBD2. J was trimmed by 8 bases and V by 6 bases; bases with no gene match: 9. From germline, CDR1 is ENHRY and CDR2 SYGVKD. This CDR3 has 15 amino acids.

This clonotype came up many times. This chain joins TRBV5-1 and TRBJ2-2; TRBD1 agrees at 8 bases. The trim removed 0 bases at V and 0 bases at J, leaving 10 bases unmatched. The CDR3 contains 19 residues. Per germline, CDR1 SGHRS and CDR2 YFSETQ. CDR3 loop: CASSLAGTGFSANTGELFF. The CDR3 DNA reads TGCGCCAGCAGCTTGGCGGGGACAGGTTTCTCCGCGAACACCGGGGAGCTGTTTTTT.

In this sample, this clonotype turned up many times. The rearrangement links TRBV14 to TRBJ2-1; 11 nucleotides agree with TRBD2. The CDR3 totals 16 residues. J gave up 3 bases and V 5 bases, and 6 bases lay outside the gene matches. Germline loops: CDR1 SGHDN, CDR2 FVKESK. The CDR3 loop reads CASSVRLAGNYNEQFF. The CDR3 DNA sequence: TGTGCCAGCAGCGTCCGACTAGCGGGGAACTACAATGAGCAGTTCTTC.

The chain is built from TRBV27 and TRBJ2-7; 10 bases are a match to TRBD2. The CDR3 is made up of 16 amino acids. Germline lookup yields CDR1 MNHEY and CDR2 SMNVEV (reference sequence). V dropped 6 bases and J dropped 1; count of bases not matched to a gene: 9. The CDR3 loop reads CASSFGVAGGSYEQYF. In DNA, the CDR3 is TGTGCCAGCAGCTTTGGAGTAGCGGGGGGATCCTACGAGCAGTACTTC.

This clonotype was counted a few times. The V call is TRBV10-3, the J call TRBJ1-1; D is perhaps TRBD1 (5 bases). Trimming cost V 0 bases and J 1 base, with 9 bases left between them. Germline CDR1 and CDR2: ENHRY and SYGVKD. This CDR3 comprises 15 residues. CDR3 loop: CAISESAGRNTEAFF. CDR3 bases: TGTGCCATCAGTGAGTCGGCAGGGAGGAACACTGAAGCTTTCTTT.

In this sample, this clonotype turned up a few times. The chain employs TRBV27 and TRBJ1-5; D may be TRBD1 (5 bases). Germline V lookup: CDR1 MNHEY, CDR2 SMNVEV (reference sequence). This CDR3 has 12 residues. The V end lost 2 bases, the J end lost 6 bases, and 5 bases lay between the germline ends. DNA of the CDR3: TGTGCCAGCAGTTTAGGGGGTCAGCCCCAGCATTTT. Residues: CASSLGGQPQHF.

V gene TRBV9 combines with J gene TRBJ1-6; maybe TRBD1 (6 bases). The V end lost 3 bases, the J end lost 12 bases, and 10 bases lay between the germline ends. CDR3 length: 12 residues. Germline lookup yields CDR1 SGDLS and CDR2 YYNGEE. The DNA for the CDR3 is TGTGCCAGCAGCGCACCCAGGGGACCCCTCCACTTT. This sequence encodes CASSAPRGPLHF.

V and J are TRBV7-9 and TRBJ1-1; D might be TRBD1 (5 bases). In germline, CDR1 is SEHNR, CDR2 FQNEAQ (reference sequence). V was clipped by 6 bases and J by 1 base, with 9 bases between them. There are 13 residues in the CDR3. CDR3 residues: CASSPGQNTEAFF. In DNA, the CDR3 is TGTGCCAGCAGTCCTGGACAGAACACTGAAGCTTTCTTT. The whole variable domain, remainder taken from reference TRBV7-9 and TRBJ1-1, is DTGVSQNPRHKITKRGQNVTFRCDPISEHNRLYWYRQTLGQGPEFLTYFQNEAQLEKSRLLSDRFSAERPKGSFSTLEIQRTEQGDSAMYLCASSPGQNTEAFFGQGTRLTVV.

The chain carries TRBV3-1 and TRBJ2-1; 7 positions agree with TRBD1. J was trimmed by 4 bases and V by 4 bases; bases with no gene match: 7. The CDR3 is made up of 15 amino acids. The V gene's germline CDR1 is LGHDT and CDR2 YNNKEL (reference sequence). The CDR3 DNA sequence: TGTGCCAGCAGCCCCCGGGACAGCGAGTACAATGAGCAGTTCTTC. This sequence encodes CASSPRDSEYNEQFF.

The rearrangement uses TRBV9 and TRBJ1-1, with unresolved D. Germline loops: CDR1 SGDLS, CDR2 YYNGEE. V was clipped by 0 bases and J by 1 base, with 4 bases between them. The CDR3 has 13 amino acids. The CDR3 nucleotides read TGTGCCAGCAGCGTAGAGGAGAACACTGAAGCTTTCTTT. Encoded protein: CASSVEENTEAFF.

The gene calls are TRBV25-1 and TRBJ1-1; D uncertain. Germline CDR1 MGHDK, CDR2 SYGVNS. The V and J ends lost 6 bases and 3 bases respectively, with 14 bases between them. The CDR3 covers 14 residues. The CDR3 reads CASSPAEHHTEAFF. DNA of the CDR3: TGTGCCAGCAGCCCAGCAGAACACCACACTGAAGCTTTCTTT.

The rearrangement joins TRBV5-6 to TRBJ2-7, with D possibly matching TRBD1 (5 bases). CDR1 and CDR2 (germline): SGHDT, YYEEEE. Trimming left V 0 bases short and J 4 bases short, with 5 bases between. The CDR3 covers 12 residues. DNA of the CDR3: TGTGCCAGCAGCTTGGGACAGTACGAGCAGTACTTC. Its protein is CASSLGQYEQYF.

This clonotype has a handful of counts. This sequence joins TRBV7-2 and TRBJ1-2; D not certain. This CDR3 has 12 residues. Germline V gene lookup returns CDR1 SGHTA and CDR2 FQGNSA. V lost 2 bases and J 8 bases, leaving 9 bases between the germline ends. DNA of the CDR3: TGTGCCAGCAGCTTAAGTATGGGAGGCTACACCTTC. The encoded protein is CASSLSMGGYTF. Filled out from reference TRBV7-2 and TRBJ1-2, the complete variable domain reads GAGVSQSPSNKVTEKGKDVELRCDPISGHTALYWYRQSLGQGLEFLIYFQGNSAPDKSGLPSDRFSAERTGGSVSTLTIQRTQQEDSAVYLCASSLSMGGYTFGSGTRLTVV.

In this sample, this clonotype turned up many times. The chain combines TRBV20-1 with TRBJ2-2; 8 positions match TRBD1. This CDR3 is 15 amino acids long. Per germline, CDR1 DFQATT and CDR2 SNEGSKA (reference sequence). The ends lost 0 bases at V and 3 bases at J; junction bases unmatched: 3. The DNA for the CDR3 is TGCAGTGCTAGAGATCTACAGGGGGACACCGGGGAGCTGTTTTTT. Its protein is CSARDLQGDTGELFF.

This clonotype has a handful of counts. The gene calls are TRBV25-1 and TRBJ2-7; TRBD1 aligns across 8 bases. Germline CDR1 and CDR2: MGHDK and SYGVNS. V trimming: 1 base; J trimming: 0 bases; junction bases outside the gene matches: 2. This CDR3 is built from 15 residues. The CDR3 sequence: CASSESDRASYEQYF. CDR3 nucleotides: TGTGCCAGCAGTGAATCGGACAGGGCCTCCTACGAGCAGTACTTC.

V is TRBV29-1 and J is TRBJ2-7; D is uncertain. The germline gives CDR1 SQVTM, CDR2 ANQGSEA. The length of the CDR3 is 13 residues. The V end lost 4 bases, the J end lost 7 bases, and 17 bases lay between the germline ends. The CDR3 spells CSVAGGTLGEQYF. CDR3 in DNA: TGCAGCGTTGCTGGTGGTACATTAGGGGAGCAGTACTTC.

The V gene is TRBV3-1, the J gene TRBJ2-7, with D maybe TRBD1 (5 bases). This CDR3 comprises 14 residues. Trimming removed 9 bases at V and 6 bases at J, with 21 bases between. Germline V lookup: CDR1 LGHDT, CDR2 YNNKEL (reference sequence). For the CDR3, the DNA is TGTGCCAGTACCCTTGGGGCAGGGATAGCCGAGCAGTACTTC. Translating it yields CASTLGAGIAEQYF.

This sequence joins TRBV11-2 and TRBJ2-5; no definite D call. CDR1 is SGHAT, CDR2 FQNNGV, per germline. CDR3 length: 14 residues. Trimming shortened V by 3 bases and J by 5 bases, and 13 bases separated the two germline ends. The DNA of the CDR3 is TGTGCCAGCAGCTTGCAGGAGAGAGCCGAGACCCAGTACTTC. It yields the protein CASSLQERAETQYF.

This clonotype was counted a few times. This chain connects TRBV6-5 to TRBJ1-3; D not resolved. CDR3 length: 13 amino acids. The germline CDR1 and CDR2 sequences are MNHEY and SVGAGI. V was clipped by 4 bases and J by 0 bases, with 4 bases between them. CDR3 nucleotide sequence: TGTGCCAGCAGTTTCCACTCTGGAAACACCATATATTTT. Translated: CASSFHSGNTIYF.

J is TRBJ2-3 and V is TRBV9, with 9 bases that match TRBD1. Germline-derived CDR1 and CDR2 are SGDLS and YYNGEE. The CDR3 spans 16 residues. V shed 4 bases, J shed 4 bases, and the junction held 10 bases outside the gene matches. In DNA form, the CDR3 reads TGTGCCAGCAGCCCATGGGGACAGGGAGAAGCAGATACGCAGTATTTT. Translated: CASSPWGQGEADTQYF. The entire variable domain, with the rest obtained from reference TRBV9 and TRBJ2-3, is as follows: DSGVTQTPKHLITATGQRVTLRCSPRSGDLSVYWYQQSLDQGLQFLIQYYNGEERAKGNILERFSAQQFPDLHSELNLSSLELGDSALYFCASSPWGQGEADTQYFGPGTRLTVL.

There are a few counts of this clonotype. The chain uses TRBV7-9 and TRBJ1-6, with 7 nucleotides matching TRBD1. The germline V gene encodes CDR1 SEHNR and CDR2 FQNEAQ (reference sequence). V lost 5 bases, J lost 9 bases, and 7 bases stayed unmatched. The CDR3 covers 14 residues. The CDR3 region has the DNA TGTGCCAGCAGCCCGGGACAGTTCTTTTCACCCCTCCACTTT. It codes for CASSPGQFFSPLHF.